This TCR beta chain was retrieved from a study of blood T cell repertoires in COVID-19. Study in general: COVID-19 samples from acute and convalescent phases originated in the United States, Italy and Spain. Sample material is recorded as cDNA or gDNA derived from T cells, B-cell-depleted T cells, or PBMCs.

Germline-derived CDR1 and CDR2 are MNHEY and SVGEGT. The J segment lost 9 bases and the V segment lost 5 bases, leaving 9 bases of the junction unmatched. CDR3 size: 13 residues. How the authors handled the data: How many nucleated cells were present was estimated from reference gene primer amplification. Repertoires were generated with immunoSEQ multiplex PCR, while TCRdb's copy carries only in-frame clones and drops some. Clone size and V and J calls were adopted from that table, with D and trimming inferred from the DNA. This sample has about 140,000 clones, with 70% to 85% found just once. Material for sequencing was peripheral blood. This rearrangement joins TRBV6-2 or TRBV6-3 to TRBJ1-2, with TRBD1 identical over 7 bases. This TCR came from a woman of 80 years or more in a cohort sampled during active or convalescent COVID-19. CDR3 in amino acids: CASSHTGADSYTF. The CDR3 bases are TGTGCCAGCAGTCATACAGGGGCTGATAGCTACACCTTC.